A single sample gave rise to the 28 T cell receptor beta chains below, sequenced in a study of chemoradiotherapy in HPV16-positive cancers. Clones were sequenced by immunoSEQ multiplex PCR, and TCRdb holds only the in-frame ones, with some missing. The sample yields approximately 13,000 clones, around 80% seen once. Specimen collection occurred from a patient who underwent chemoradiotherapy. The source is a human donor with HPV-associated anogenital cancer.

This clone was detected a few times. This chain uses TRBV30 with TRBJ1-2; the D gene is possibly TRBD1 (5 bases). The ends were cut back, 5 bases at V and 8 bases at J, with 24 bases in the middle. The CDR3 runs 15 residues. In germline, CDR1 is GTSNPN, CDR2 SVGIG (reference sequence). The CDR3 coding sequence is TGTGCCTGGGAATCTGGCGCCGGGGCAGTTTGGGGCTACACCTTC. Its translation: CAWESGAGAVWGYTF. The variable domain in full, completed from reference TRBV30 and TRBJ1-2, reads SQTIHQWPATLVQPVGSPLSLECTVEGTSNPNLYWYRQAAGRGLQLLFYSVGIGQISSEVPQNLSASRPQDRQFILSSKKLLLSDSGFYLCAWESGAGAVWGYTFGSGTRLTVV.

The chain recombines TRBV10-3 with TRBJ1-1; TRBD1 agrees at 9 bases. The CDR3 has 16 residues. In germline, CDR1 is ENHRY, CDR2 SYGVKD. V lost 2 bases and J lost 8; bases outside the gene matches: 12. For the CDR3, the DNA is TGTGCCATCAGTGAGGAGGTCCCGGGACAGGGTGGAGAAGCTTTCTTT. This sequence encodes CAISEEVPGQGGEAFF.

The chain links TRBV7-2 to TRBJ2-7; 9 bases map to TRBD1. Germline V lookup: CDR1 SGHTA, CDR2 FQGNSA. The CDR3 is 16 amino acids. Unmatched junction bases numbered 15, after V lost 5 bases and J lost 7 bases. The CDR3 DNA follows: TGTGCCAGCAGCCCTCAAGCCGGGACAGGGACTAAAGAGCAGTACTTC. Protein product: CASSPQAGTGTKEQYF. Full variable domain (outside the CDR3, taken from reference TRBV7-2 and TRBJ2-7): GAGVSQSPSNKVTEKGKDVELRCDPISGHTALYWYRQSLGQGLEFLIYFQGNSAPDKSGLPSDRFSAERTGGSVSTLTIQRTQQEDSAVYLCASSPQAGTGTKEQYFGPGTRLTVT.

The rearrangement joins TRBV4-2 to TRBJ2-3; 12 positions match TRBD2. V lost 0 bases, J lost 4 bases, and 11 bases stayed unmatched. Germline CDR1 LGHNA, CDR2 YNFKEQ. This CDR3 is 19 amino acids long. CDR3 sequence reads: CASSQERQGLAGGADTQYF. Written as DNA, the CDR3 is TGTGCCAGCAGCCAAGAACGGCAGGGACTAGCGGGTGGGGCAGATACGCAGTATTTT.

The J gene is TRBJ1-6, the V gene TRBV19; 9 nucleotides agree with TRBD1. The CDR3 spans 16 residues. Trimming cost V 7 bases and J 4 bases; bases outside gene matches: 8. From germline, CDR1 is LNHDA and CDR2 SQIVND (reference sequence). CDR3 region: CASKQGAGGYNSPLHF. The CDR3 region has the DNA TGTGCCAGTAAACAGGGGGCGGGCGGATATAATTCACCCCTCCACTTT.

The genes are TRBV5-1 and TRBJ2-2, with D unclear. This CDR3 is 16 amino acids long. From germline, CDR1 is SGHRS and CDR2 YFSETQ. Trimming removed 2 bases from V and 7 bases from J, with 18 bases in between. CDR3 coding DNA: TGCGCCAGCAGCTTCGCGTCCGCGCCGAACGGCGGGGAGCTGTTTTTT. Its translation is CASSFASAPNGGELFF.

The J gene is TRBJ2-2, the V gene TRBV5-1; no reliable D call. V lost 4 bases to trimming and J lost 0 bases, with 13 bases between them. Germline V gene lookup returns CDR1 SGHRS and CDR2 YFSETQ. CDR3 length: 16 residues. The CDR3 loop reads CASSLGPGTNTGELFF. The CDR3 nucleotides are TGCGCCAGCAGCCTCGGGCCGGGCACGAACACCGGGGAGCTGTTTTTT.

The genes are TRBV5-8 and TRBJ1-2; D perhaps matches TRBD1 (6 bases). The V end lost 1 base, the J end lost 3 bases, and 10 bases lay between the germline ends. The CDR3 spans 14 residues. Germline V gene sequence: CDR1 SGHTS, CDR2 YDEGEE. The CDR3 DNA is TGTGCCAGCAGCTTGTACAGGGCTGACTATGGCTACACCTTC. Translation gives CASSLYRADYGYTF.

This clone occurred a few times. The chain is built from TRBV2 and TRBJ2-5; possible D gene TRBD2, 5 bases. The CDR3 is made up of 12 amino acids. V lost 6 bases to trimming and J lost 5 bases, with 10 bases between them. Germline V gene sequence: CDR1 SNHLY, CDR2 FYNNEI. The chain's CDR3 is CASSGVWETQYF. The CDR3 region has the DNA TGTGCCAGCAGCGGGGTTTGGGAGACCCAGTACTTC.

The rearrangement joins TRBV4-1 to TRBJ2-1; D is undetermined. Germline V gene lookup returns CDR1 MGHRA and CDR2 YSYEKL. This CDR3 spans 13 amino acids. V was pared by 2 bases and J by 12 bases, with 14 bases between. Here the CDR3 DNA reads TGCGCCAGCAGCCAACTGGATCGGACGGTGCAGTTCTTC. Its translation: CASSQLDRTVQFF.

The chain joins TRBV2 to TRBJ1-4; D ambiguous. Germline CDR1 SNHLY, CDR2 FYNNEI. The CDR3 has 15 amino acids. Trimming took 3 bases from V and 10 from J, leaving 18 bases between them. CDR3 nucleotide sequence: TGTGCCAGCAGTGAGAGCGAGGGCGCGGGTGGAAAACTGTTTTTT. It translates to CASSESEGAGGKLFF.

The chain recombines TRBV6-6 with TRBJ1-3; D not resolved. The V end was cut by 2 bases, the J end by 3 bases, with 14 bases between. Germline loops: CDR1 MNHNY, CDR2 SVGAGI (reference sequence). The CDR3 has 16 residues. The CDR3 loop reads CASSYLGQVLGNTIYF. The CDR3, as DNA: TGTGCCAGCAGTTACCTCGGGCAGGTTCTTGGAAACACCATATATTTT.

This clone was counted between two and nine times. The chain links TRBV29-1 to TRBJ1-4, with 10 nucleotides matching TRBD1. Germline CDR1 is SQVTM and CDR2 is ANQGSEA. Germline trimming cut 3 bases from V and 5 bases from J; bases unmatched to any gene: 3. The CDR3 extends over 14 amino acids. In nucleotides, the CDR3 is TGCAGCGTTGATAGGGGACAGGGGAATGAAAAACTGTTTTTT. It encodes CSVDRGQGNEKLFF.

This clone is medium-sized within its sample. In nucleotides, the CDR3 is TGTGCCAGCAGTGGACTTAAGGGACACCCCTACGAGCAGTACTTC. Translation: CASSGLKGHPYEQYF. This rearrangement joins TRBV2 to TRBJ2-7, with D maybe TRBD1 (6 bases). This CDR3 has 15 amino acids. Germline loops: CDR1 SNHLY, CDR2 FYNNEI. The V gene lost 4 bases and the J gene lost 2 bases, with 15 bases spanning the gap.

The chain carries TRBV9 and TRBJ2-1, with 8 bases identical to TRBD2. Trimming cost V 0 bases and J 0 bases; bases outside gene matches: 5. Germline lookup yields CDR1 SGDLS and CDR2 YYNGEE. The CDR3 runs 17 residues. The CDR3 is CASSVDPGGSSYNEQFF. The CDR3 DNA follows: TGTGCCAGCAGCGTAGATCCGGGGGGGAGCTCCTACAATGAGCAGTTCTTC.

V gene TRBV5-6 combines with J gene TRBJ2-7; 8 bases are shared with TRBD1. The CDR3 is 14 residues long. V lost 2 bases and J lost 7; bases outside the gene matches: 8. Looked up from germline, CDR1 is SGHDT and CDR2 is YYEEEE. CDR3 bases: TGTGCCAGCAGCTTAGACAGGGGAAAGGATGAGCAGTACTTC. It specifies CASSLDRGKDEQYF.

The rearrangement links TRBV5-1 to TRBJ2-2; D perhaps matches TRBD1 (6 bases). The germline CDR1 and CDR2 sequences are SGHRS and YFSETQ. The CDR3 runs 19 residues. V was trimmed by 2 bases and J by 8 bases, leaving 28 bases between them. The CDR3 loop is CASSLTTPSGTPRGGELFF. The CDR3 DNA reads as TGCGCCAGCAGCTTAACGACTCCCTCGGGGACACCCCGGGGTGGGGAGCTGTTTTTT. Together with reference TRBV5-1 and TRBJ2-2, the CDR3 gives the full variable domain: KAGVTQTPRYLIKTRGQQVTLSCSPISGHRSVSWYQQTPGQGLQFLFEYFSETQRNKGNFPGRFSGRQFSNSRSEMNVSTLELGDSALYLCASSLTTPSGTPRGGELFFGEGSRLTVL.

The CDR3 loop is CASSQERSYEQYF. The CDR3 DNA reads TGTGCCAGCAGCCAAGAGCGGTCCTACGAGCAGTACTTC. The chain employs TRBV4-2 and TRBJ2-7; D uncertain. Germline CDR1 and CDR2: LGHNA and YNFKEQ. The CDR3 has 13 amino acids. Trimming cost V 0 bases and J 1 base, with 4 bases left between them.

The chain joins TRBV30 to TRBJ1-6; 11 nucleotides line up with TRBD1. The CDR3 length is 15 residues. V lost 5 bases to trimming and J lost 9 bases; unmatched junction nucleotides: 9. Germline loops: CDR1 GTSNPN, CDR2 SVGIG (reference sequence). CDR3 amino acids: CAWETGQGAVSPLHF. The CDR3 DNA reads TGTGCCTGGGAGACCGGACAGGGGGCCGTTTCACCCCTCCACTTT.

The rearrangement joins TRBV2 to TRBJ1-3; D ambiguous. V lost 4 bases, J lost 8 bases, and 6 bases lay in between. The CDR3 contains 11 residues. Germline V gives CDR1 SNHLY, CDR2 FYNNEI. For the CDR3, the DNA is TGTGCCAGCAGTGTTTGGGACACCATATATTTT. Translating gives CASSVWDTIYF.

This sequence joins TRBV28 and TRBJ1-2, with a tentative D call TRBD1 (6 bases). V was clipped by 6 bases and J by 5 bases, with 25 bases between them. The CDR3 sequence is 17 residues long. CDR1 and CDR2 from the germline V gene are MDHEN and SYDVKM. CDR3 DNA: TGTGCCAGCAGCTCGTCTAAGGAGGGGGGGGATGGTTATGGCTACACCTTC. Translation: CASSSSKEGGDGYGYTF.

This clone was detected only a few times. The chain couples TRBV2 to TRBJ1-1; D gene uncertain. Germline CDR1 and CDR2: SNHLY and FYNNEI. Deletions cut 4 bases from V and 0 bases from J, with 9 bases between. CDR3 length equals 14 residues. CDR3 protein: CASSATGMNTEAFF. The CDR3 DNA follows: TGTGCCAGCAGTGCGACGGGAATGAACACTGAAGCTTTCTTT.

This clone was seen just once. The chain is built from TRBV7-9 and TRBJ2-3; D is possibly TRBD1 or TRBD2 (5 bases each). The germline V gene has CDR1 SEHNR and CDR2 FQNEAQ (reference sequence). CDR3 length equals 13 residues. V was clipped by 10 bases and J by 6 bases, with 17 bases between them. This CDR3 is CATSPRGPDTQYF. CDR3 sequence (DNA): TGTGCCACCTCCCCGAGGGGACCCGATACGCAGTATTTT.

This sequence joins TRBV10-3 and TRBJ1-4; 8 bases agree with TRBD1. This CDR3 comprises 14 residues. Germline-derived CDR1 and CDR2 are ENHRY and SYGVKD. Unmatched junction bases numbered 8, after V lost 6 bases and J lost 8 bases. The CDR3 spells CAIRRDRSEEKLFF. DNA for the CDR3: TGTGCCATCAGGCGGGACAGGTCTGAGGAAAAACTGTTTTTT.

This sequence joins TRBV29-1 and TRBJ2-5; D not certain. The CDR3 sequence is 13 residues long. V shed 3 bases and J shed 4 bases, with 12 bases lying between them. The V gene's germline CDR1 is SQVTM and CDR2 ANQGSEA. The CDR3 sequence: CSVDGAQRETQYF. The CDR3 coding sequence is TGCAGCGTTGACGGCGCCCAGAGAGAGACCCAGTACTTC. The full variable domain, completed using reference TRBV29-1 and TRBJ2-5, is SAVISQKPSRDICQRGTSLTIQCQVDSQVTMMFWYRQQPGQSLTLIATANQGSEATYESGFVIDKFPISRPNLTFSTLTVSNMSPEDSSIYLCSVDGAQRETQYFGPGTRLLVL.

For the CDR3, the DNA is TGTGCCACTCTTCGGACAGGGGTGACTGAAGCTTTCTTT. Protein: CATLRTGVTEAFF. This rearrangement joins TRBV28 to TRBJ1-1; 9 bases align to TRBD1. V trimming: 10 bases; J trimming: 5 bases; junction bases outside the gene matches: 8. CDR3 length: 13 amino acids. In germline, CDR1 is MDHEN, CDR2 SYDVKM.

This chain joins TRBV18 and TRBJ2-7; D is perhaps TRBD1 (6 bases). Germline values: CDR1 KGHSH, CDR2 LQKENI. The CDR3 contains 14 residues. Trimming took 6 bases from V and 0 from J, leaving 12 bases between them. In DNA, the CDR3 is TGTGCCAGCTCCCGGGCGGACAGCTCCTACGAGCAGTACTTC. Residues: CASSRADSSYEQYF.

The chain is built from TRBV15 and TRBJ2-2, with 7 bases that match TRBD2. The CDR3 loop spans 16 amino acids. The germline CDR1 and CDR2 sequences are LNHNV and YYDKDF (reference sequence). Trimming at V came to 3 bases and at J to 6 bases, leaving 10 bases not matched to a gene. The CDR3 loop reads CATSREAGVRPGELFF. The CDR3 coding sequence is TGTGCCACCAGCAGGGAGGCGGGGGTCCGTCCCGGGGAGCTGTTTTTT.